The 30 T cell receptor beta chains presented below share a single source sample, sequenced in a study of T-cell memory formation after mild COVID-19. TCRdb fed the 5' RACE reads into MiXCR, producing one record per CDR3 protein. This sample yields tens of thousands of distinct CDR3 sequences, of which approximately 25% are seen a single time; under 50% belongs to the top ten. The sequenced sample consisted of PBMCs or a T cell subset sorted from them (not recorded which). These receptors came from a man aged 18 to 30 who had mild COVID-19 (a few samples of this study predate the infection). Cell type and time point are not known.

This clonotype has more than one count but fewer than ten. The chain combines TRBV29-1 with TRBJ2-7; the match to TRBD2 covers 7 bases. V lost 4 bases to trimming and J lost 4 bases; unmatched junction nucleotides: 1. The CDR3 extends over 11 amino acids. The germline gives CDR1 SQVTM, CDR2 ANQGSEA. CDR3 region: CSVGGGYEQYF. DNA of the CDR3: TGCAGCGTTGGGGGGGGGTACGAGCAGTACTTC.

This clonotype came up a few times. The chain carries TRBV9 and TRBJ2-1, with D perhaps assigned TRBD1 or TRBD2 (5 bases each). The V gene lost 3 bases and the J gene lost 2 bases, with 12 bases spanning the gap. Germline V gene lookup returns CDR1 SGDLS and CDR2 YYNGEE. This CDR3 comprises 15 residues. CDR3 protein: CASSEGTRTYNEQFF. The DNA for the CDR3 is TGTGCCAGCAGCGAGGGGACCAGAACCTACAATGAGCAGTTCTTC.

In nucleotides, the CDR3 is TGCGCCAGCAGCGAAGTGGGGGGCTATGGCTACACCTTC. Its translation is CASSEVGGYGYTF. The rearrangement links TRBV4-3 to TRBJ1-2; D is perhaps TRBD1 (5 bases). Trimming pared 5 bases from V and 4 bases from J, leaving 11 bases between. Germline assignment: CDR1 LGHNA and CDR2 YSLEER. CDR3 length equals 13 residues.

The chain combines TRBV19 with TRBJ2-1, with no clear D. Germline CDR1 reads LNHDA; CDR2 reads SQIVND (reference sequence). V was pared by 3 bases and J by 0 bases, with 6 bases between. The CDR3 totals 14 residues. The CDR3 nucleotides read TGTGCCAGTAGTATGGCAAACTCCTACAATGAGCAGTTCTTC. This translates into CASSMANSYNEQFF.

The rearrangement joins TRBV7-9 to TRBJ1-1; D gene unclear. V was cut by 3 bases and J by 0 bases, with 11 bases left in between. Germline V lookup: CDR1 SEHNR, CDR2 FQNEAQ (reference sequence). CDR3 size: 15 residues. CDR3 nucleotides: TGTGCCAGCAGCTTGATTTTGATGGTGAACACTGAAGCTTTCTTT. It is translated as CASSLILMVNTEAFF.

The table lists this clonotype with a few counts. The chain recombines TRBV7-6 with TRBJ2-1, with unresolved D. Trimming shortened V by 5 bases and J by 6 bases, and 20 bases separated the two germline ends. CDR3 length: 16 amino acids. Germline V gives CDR1 SGHVS, CDR2 FNYEAQ. CDR3 residues: CASSVGPGPPVNEQFF. Here the CDR3 DNA reads TGTGCCAGCAGCGTAGGTCCCGGCCCGCCGGTCAATGAGCAGTTCTTC. The full variable domain, completed using reference TRBV7-6 and TRBJ2-1, is GAGVSQSPRYKVTKRGQDVALRCDPISGHVSLYWYRQALGQGPEFLTYFNYEAQQDKSGLPNDRFSAERPEGSISTLTIQRTEQRDSAMYRCASSVGPGPPVNEQFFGPGTRLTVL.

This chain links TRBV4-3 with TRBJ1-1, with D unresolved. Looked up from germline, CDR1 is LGHNA and CDR2 is YSLEER. The CDR3 extends over 14 amino acids. With 2 bases removed from V and 1 base from J, the gap between germline ends came to 8 bases. The CDR3 DNA is TGCGCCAGCAGCCAACTACGGGGGAACACTGAAGCTTTCTTT. Its translation is CASSQLRGNTEAFF.

The chain joins TRBV24-1 to TRBJ2-5; TRBD1 aligns across 12 bases. CDR1 and CDR2 from the germline V gene are KGHDR and SFDVKD. Germline trimming cut 4 bases from V and 5 bases from J; bases unmatched to any gene: 7. There are 16 residues in the CDR3. The DNA for the CDR3 is TGTGCCACCAGTGAAGCCGGGACAGGGGGCGGGGAGACCCAGTACTTC. Amino acids: CATSEAGTGGGETQYF.

This clonotype came up a few times. This sequence joins TRBV9 and TRBJ2-1, with 12 bases aligning to TRBD2. Germline CDR1 and CDR2: SGDLS and YYNGEE. V gave up 4 bases and J gave up 3 bases; unmatched junction bases: 5. The CDR3 has 16 residues. The CDR3 coding sequence is TGTGCCAGCAGCCCGACTAGCGGGGGCCTCTACAATGAGCAGTTCTTC. Amino acid sequence: CASSPTSGGLYNEQFF.

This clonotype was seen a handful of times. This chain joins TRBV10-2 and TRBJ2-5; D possibly corresponds to TRBD1 (5 bases). The CDR3 consists of 10 residues. Germline CDR1 WSHSY, CDR2 SAAADI. V lost 6 bases to trimming and J lost 13 bases, with 12 bases between them. The chain's CDR3 is CASRRQNLYF. The CDR3 bases are TGCGCCAGCAGACGACAGAATCTGTACTTC.

Here the CDR3 DNA reads TGTGCCATCAGTGACCCCGGGACGATTACGCAGTACGTC. This translates into CAISDPGTITQYV. This sequence joins TRBV10-3 and TRBJ2-7; D might be TRBD1 or TRBD2, each matching 5 bases. V was trimmed by 3 bases and J by 9 bases, leaving 15 bases between them. The germline V gene encodes CDR1 ENHRY and CDR2 SYGVKD. This CDR3 contains 13 residues.

The sample holds a few counts of this clonotype. The V gene is TRBV6-5, the J gene TRBJ1-1, with D possibly being TRBD1 (5 bases). There are 14 residues in the CDR3. Germline CDR1 and CDR2: MNHEY and SVGAGI. V lost 10 bases and J lost 1, with 16 bases in between. CDR3 coding DNA: TGTGCCACCGCCAGGCGTACAGGGAACACTGAAGCTTTCTTT. It codes for CATARRTGNTEAFF.

The V gene is TRBV7-9, the J gene TRBJ2-1; 7 bases map to TRBD2. Germline values: CDR1 SEHNR, CDR2 FQNEAQ (reference sequence). After removal of 0 bases from V and 3 bases from J, the junction contained 2 bases not matched to a gene. This CDR3 region has 15 residues. CDR3 coding DNA: TGTGCCAGCAGCTTAGCAGCGGGGTTCTACAATGAGCAGTTCTTC. Protein sequence: CASSLAAGFYNEQFF.

In this sample, this clonotype turned up a few times. The V call is TRBV4-1, the J call TRBJ2-2; no clear D. Between the trimmed V and J ends, which lost 6 bases and 7 bases, there was a span of 9 bases. This CDR3 region has 12 residues. CDR1 is MGHRA and CDR2 is YSYEKL in the germline V gene. This CDR3 is CASSRTRGELFF. The CDR3 nucleotides are TGCGCCAGCAGTCGGACCCGCGGGGAGCTGTTTTTT.

The rearrangement joins TRBV4-1 to TRBJ2-2; D remains ambiguous. The germline V gene encodes CDR1 MGHRA and CDR2 YSYEKL. The CDR3 sequence is 13 residues long. The germline V and J ends were trimmed by 0 bases and 1 base, with 0 bases remaining between them. The CDR3 region is CASSQENTGELFF. The CDR3 nucleotides are TGCGCCAGCAGCCAAGAGAACACCGGGGAGCTGTTTTTT.

This clonotype was found a few times. The CDR3 sequence: CASSSSPTDTQYF. CDR3 sequence (DNA): TGTGCCAGCAGTTCTAGTCCCACAGATACGCAGTATTTT. The gene calls are TRBV6-2 or TRBV6-3 and TRBJ2-3; D is uncertain. Trimming took off 4 bases at V and 2 bases at J, with 7 bases between the two ends. The germline V gene has CDR1 MNHEY and CDR2 SVGEGT. The CDR3 has 13 amino acids.

This chain connects TRBV20-1 to TRBJ2-7; 7 nucleotides align to TRBD2. Germline CDR1 reads DFQATT; CDR2 reads SNEGSKA (reference sequence). V was pared by 4 bases and J by 2 bases, with 8 bases of the junction left unmatched. This CDR3 is built from 14 residues. DNA of the CDR3: TGCAGTGCTACCTTGAGCGGACTAGCCTACGAGCAGTACTTC. This gives the protein CSATLSGLAYEQYF.

The J gene is TRBJ2-4, the V gene TRBV4-3; 11 positions match TRBD1. J gave up 5 bases and V 1 base, and 13 bases lay outside the gene matches. The CDR3 length is 19 residues. Germline V gene lookup returns CDR1 LGHNA and CDR2 YSLEER. The CDR3 DNA reads TGCGCCAGCAGCCAAGCGATGGTTGTCAGGACAGGGGGCCAAAACATTCAGTACTTC. Its translation: CASSQAMVVRTGGQNIQYF.

This clonotype was seen only a few times. V is TRBV28 and J is TRBJ1-6; D may be TRBD1 (5 bases). Germline CDR1 reads MDHEN; CDR2 reads SYDVKM. Trimming took off 5 bases at V and 0 bases at J, with 17 bases between the two ends. There are 18 residues in the CDR3. The CDR3 protein is CASSILHRDDSYNSPLHF. DNA of the CDR3: TGTGCCAGCAGTATATTACACCGGGACGACTCCTATAATTCACCCCTCCACTTT.

This clonotype was found a few times. The chain links TRBV7-8 to TRBJ1-2; perhaps TRBD1 as D (5 bases). From germline, CDR1 is SGHVS and CDR2 FQNEAQ. Trimming took off 5 bases at V and 3 bases at J, with 16 bases between the two ends. The CDR3 runs 15 residues. The CDR3: CASSPGGGLHYGYTF. The CDR3 DNA follows: TGTGCCAGCAGCCCTGGGGGGGGATTACACTATGGCTACACCTTC. The whole variable domain, filled in from reference TRBV7-8 and TRBJ1-2, reads GAGVSQSPRYKVAKRGQDVALRCDPISGHVSLFWYQQALGQGPEFLTYFQNEAQLDKSGLPSDRFFAERPEGSVSTLKIQRTQQEDSAVYLCASSPGGGLHYGYTFGSGTRLTVV.

This clonotype has only a few counts. The V and J genes are TRBV7-6 and TRBJ2-3, with TRBD2 matching 8 bases. The CDR3 spans 16 residues. V lost 2 bases, J lost 6 bases, and 10 bases stayed unmatched. Per germline, CDR1 SGHVS and CDR2 FNYEAQ. The CDR3 bases are TGTGCCAGCAGCTTAAGACCCGGGACTAGTGGGGATACGCAGTATTTT. Its protein is CASSLRPGTSGDTQYF.

This chain uses TRBV4-1 with TRBJ1-6, with 7 bases fitting TRBD1. V dropped 3 bases and J dropped 17; count of bases not matched to a gene: 19. CDR1 and CDR2 (germline): MGHRA, YSYEKL. CDR3 length equals 16 residues. The CDR3 bases are TGCGCCAGCAGCCAGGTCGCGGGACAGTGGGAGCAGTCAATCCACTTT. Its translation: CASSQVAGQWEQSIHF.

This clonotype was found a few times. The chain carries TRBV20-1 and TRBJ2-1; 8 bases line up with TRBD2. In germline, CDR1 is DFQATT, CDR2 SNEGSKA (reference sequence). The CDR3 has 13 residues. V dropped 6 bases and J dropped 9; count of bases not matched to a gene: 10. The CDR3 spells CSATQGLGAEQFF. CDR3 DNA: TGCAGTGCCACGCAGGGACTAGGAGCTGAGCAGTTCTTC.

A single count supports this clonotype. The chain joins TRBV7-9 to TRBJ2-2; 7 bases match TRBD2. The germline CDR1 and CDR2 sequences are SEHNR and FQNEAQ (reference sequence). V shed 6 bases and J 6 bases; nucleotides not matched to a gene: 4. The CDR3 covers 13 residues. This chain's CDR3 is CASRSGVPGELFF. The DNA for the CDR3 is TGTGCCAGCAGAAGCGGGGTCCCCGGGGAGCTGTTTTTT.

The V gene is TRBV7-2, the J gene TRBJ2-7; D is tentatively TRBD1 or TRBD2 (6 bases each). V lost 0 bases to trimming and J lost 3 bases, with 9 bases between them. Germline V gives CDR1 SGHTA, CDR2 FQGNSA. This CDR3 contains 14 residues. CDR3 in amino acids: CASSLARGLYEQYF. CDR3 nucleotide sequence: TGTGCCAGCAGCTTAGCCCGGGGGCTCTACGAGCAGTACTTC.

The CDR3 here is CASSPGGGGYGYTF. Written as DNA, the CDR3 is TGTGCCAGCAGTCCCGGGGGGGGCGGCTATGGCTACACCTTC. This chain links TRBV27 with TRBJ1-2; perhaps TRBD1 as D (6 bases). Trimming removed 5 bases from V and 4 bases from J, with 14 bases in between. The V gene's germline CDR1 is MNHEY and CDR2 SMNVEV (reference sequence). The CDR3 spans 14 residues.

This clonotype has a handful of counts. The chain is built from TRBV6-5 and TRBJ2-2, with D perhaps TRBD2 (5 bases). This CDR3 has 14 amino acids. Germline V lookup: CDR1 MNHEY, CDR2 SVGAGI. Trimming shortened V by 0 bases and J by 10 bases, and 12 bases separated the two germline ends. CDR3 protein: CASSYSSGAEELFF. The CDR3 DNA follows: TGTGCCAGCAGTTACTCGAGTGGAGCGGAGGAGCTGTTTTTT.

This clonotype was seen a few times. This chain uses TRBV6-5 with TRBJ2-5, with 9 bases aligning to TRBD1. This CDR3 is built from 16 residues. Germline trimming cut 2 bases from V and 4 bases from J; bases unmatched to any gene: 8. Germline assignment: CDR1 MNHEY and CDR2 SVGAGI. This CDR3 is CASSYRTGERPETQYF. DNA of the CDR3: TGTGCCAGCAGTTACCGGACAGGGGAGAGGCCAGAGACCCAGTACTTC.

This clonotype was detected only a few times. This chain uses TRBV4-1 with TRBJ1-2; TRBD1 might be the D (5 bases). Germline assignment: CDR1 MGHRA and CDR2 YSYEKL. The CDR3 covers 15 residues. V gave up 0 bases and J gave up 6 bases, with 14 bases separating them. CDR3: CASSQDPGRGDGYTF. CDR3 nucleotides: TGCGCCAGCAGCCAAGATCCGGGGCGGGGCGATGGCTACACCTTC.

The genes are TRBV27 and TRBJ2-5, with TRBD2 matching over 8 bases. Trimming took 11 bases from V and 1 from J; bases not matched to a gene: 12. Germline assignment: CDR1 MNHEY and CDR2 SMNVEV (reference sequence). The CDR3 has 15 amino acids. CDR3 sequence (DNA): TGTGCCTCGAAAACTCCGGGGGGGGCCCAAGAGACCCAGTACTTC. It is translated as CASKTPGGAQETQYF.